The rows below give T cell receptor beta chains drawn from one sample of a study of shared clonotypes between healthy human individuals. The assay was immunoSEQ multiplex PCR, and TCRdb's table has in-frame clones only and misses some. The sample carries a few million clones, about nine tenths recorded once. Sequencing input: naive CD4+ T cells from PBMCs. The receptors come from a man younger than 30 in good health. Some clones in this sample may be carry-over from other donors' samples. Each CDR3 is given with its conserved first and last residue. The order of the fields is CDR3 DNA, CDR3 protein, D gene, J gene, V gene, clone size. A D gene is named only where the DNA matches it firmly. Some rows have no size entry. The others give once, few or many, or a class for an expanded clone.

TGTGCCAGCAGCTGGGCAGGGGATAGCAATCAGCCCCAGCATTTT,CASSWAGDSNQPQHF,.,TRBJ1-5,TRBV6-1,few
TGTGCCAGCGGGGGGGAGAGGACTGGGGCCAACGTCCTGACTTTC,CASGGERTGANVLTF,TRBD2,TRBJ2-6,TRBV2,.
TGTGCCAGCAGGTCCGGGACAACCGCCGGCTACGAGCAGTACTTC,CASRSGTTAGYEQYF,.,TRBJ2-7,TRBV28,.
TGTGCCAGCAGCCACAACACAGGGCAGGAAAACACCATATATTTT,CASSHNTGQENTIYF,.,TRBJ1-3,TRBV9,.
TGTGCCAGCAGAGAGGGGTGGAATCAGCCCCAGCATTTT,CASREGWNQPQHF,.,TRBJ1-5,TRBV6-1,few
TGTGCCAGTAGTACTGGACTAGCGGGAGGGTCCTACAATGAGCAGTTCTTC,CASSTGLAGGSYNEQFF,TRBD2,TRBJ2-1,TRBV19,.
TGTGCCTGGAGTCGCACCCAGGACGGCTATGGCTACACCTTC,CAWSRTQDGYGYTF,.,TRBJ1-2,TRBV30,.
TGTGCCAGTAGTACTAGACTAGCGGGAGGGCATGGTACCGGGGAGCTGTTTTTT,CASSTRLAGGHGTGELFF,TRBD2,TRBJ2-2,TRBV19,.
TGTGCCAGCAGCCAAAATGAGGGGGTGGGCTCCTACAATGAGCAGTTCTTC,CASSQNEGVGSYNEQFF,.,TRBJ2-1,TRBV4-2,.
TGTGCCAGCAGCACTGAAACCGGGACAGGGAACGGCTACACCTTC,CASSTETGTGNGYTF,.,TRBJ1-2,TRBV21-1,.
TGCGCCAGCAGCTTGTATGTGACAGGTCCTCTAGGAGAGCAGTACTTC,CASSLYVTGPLGEQYF,.,TRBJ2-7,TRBV5-1,once
TGCAGTGGGGCGGCAGCCACAGATACGCAGTATTTT,CSGAAATDTQYF,.,TRBJ2-3,TRBV29-1,once
TGCGCCAGCAGCCAAGATCTTACAGGGTTCTCTCAGCCCCAGCATTTT,CASSQDLTGFSQPQHF,.,TRBJ1-5,TRBV4-1,.
TGTGCCAGCAGCTTGTCCTACGAGCAGTACTTC,CASSLSYEQYF,.,TRBJ2-7,TRBV7-9,.
.,CASRLEGRWAWAPGANVLTF,.,TRBJ2-6,TRBV12-2,once
TGTGCCAGCAGAACACAGCGGTCCCTCGGGGATACGCAGTATTTT,CASRTQRSLGDTQYF,.,TRBJ2-3,TRBV2,.
TGTGCCTGGAGTGGGGACAGATCGACCTACACTGAAGCTTTCTTT,CAWSGDRSTYTEAFF,TRBD1,TRBJ1-1,TRBV30,few
TGTGCCAGCTCACCCAATCAAGAGACCCAGTACTTC,CASSPNQETQYF,.,TRBJ2-5,TRBV18,.
TGTGCCAGCAAGCAGTGGCGCACGGGGTCTGGAAACACCATATATTTT,CASKQWRTGSGNTIYF,.,TRBJ1-3,TRBV28,.
TGTGCCAGCAGTCGTCTCGGGGGAAGCAATCAGCCCCAGCATTTT,CASSRLGGSNQPQHF,.,TRBJ1-5,TRBV28,.
TGCGCCAGCAGGCACCCGGGACGGATCTACGAGCAGTACTTC,CASRHPGRIYEQYF,.,TRBJ2-7,TRBV5-1,.
TGTGCCAGCAGTCCGGGACAGACCTACGAGCAGTACTTC,CASSPGQTYEQYF,TRBD1,TRBJ2-7,TRBV2,few
TGCGCCAGCAGCTTACAAGCGGGTAACAATGAGCAGTTCTTC,CASSLQAGNNEQFF,.,TRBJ2-1,TRBV5-1,.
TGTGCCAGCAGCCTGGGCCCTGGCGGGGTTACCTACGAGCAGTACTTC,CASSLGPGGVTYEQYF,.,TRBJ2-7,TRBV7-2,.
TGCGCCAGCAGCTTGACCGAATACAATGAGCAGTTCTTC,CASSLTEYNEQFF,.,TRBJ2-1,TRBV5-1,.
TGTGCCAGCGAGGCGGGAATACAAGAGACCCAGTACTTC,CASEAGIQETQYF,.,TRBJ2-5,TRBV18,once
TGTGCTAGTGGTTTGGTAAGGGGGGAAGGTGCCTCTGGAAACACCATATATTTT,CASGLVRGEGASGNTIYF,.,TRBJ1-3,TRBV12-5,.
TGTGCCAGCAGTGAAGCTGACAGGTGGGCTGGAAACACCATATATTTT,CASSEADRWAGNTIYF,.,TRBJ1-3,TRBV6-1,.
TGCGCCAGCAGCTTGTACGTCCTTTCCGGCTCTGGAAACACCATATATTTT,CASSLYVLSGSGNTIYF,.,TRBJ1-3,TRBV5-1,.
TGTGCCAGCAGTTTATCCTACAATGAGCAGTTCTTC,CASSLSYNEQFF,.,TRBJ2-1,TRBV28,many
TGTGCCAGCAGTAAAGGGGATTTCAGGACCGGGGAGCTGTTTTTT,CASSKGDFRTGELFF,.,TRBJ2-2,TRBV28,.
TGTGCCAGCAGAATCGGGACTTCCACAGATACGCAGTATTTT,CASRIGTSTDTQYF,.,TRBJ2-3,TRBV2,.
TGCGCCATCAATCCCGTGGTGGGAGAGCAGTTCTTC,CAINPVVGEQFF,.,TRBJ2-1,TRBV5-1,.
TGTGCCAGCTCACCAAAAGGACATGGGAGTAGCTCTGGAAACACCATATATTTT,CASSPKGHGSSSGNTIYF,.,TRBJ1-3,TRBV18,.
TGTGCCAGCAGCTTGGTCATGGGGCAGGAAGCTTTCTTT,CASSLVMGQEAFF,.,TRBJ1-1,TRBV5-4,.
TGTGCCAGCAGTTCCGGACAGAGCCGGGAGCTGTTTTTT,CASSSGQSRELFF,.,TRBJ2-2,TRBV6-5,.
TGCGCCAGCAGCTTGACAAACGTGGGGGGGGCGCCGGGAAACACCATATATTTT,CASSLTNVGGAPGNTIYF,.,TRBJ1-3,TRBV5-1,once
TGTGCCAGCAGAGAGACAGGGGGCAACACTGAAGCTTTCTTT,CASRETGGNTEAFF,TRBD1,TRBJ1-1,TRBV2,.
TGCGCCAGCAGCGCCGGGACTAGCCTTACCTACGAGCAGTACTTC,CASSAGTSLTYEQYF,TRBD2,TRBJ2-7,TRBV5-1,.
TGTGCCAGCAGTGGGGGCGGGAGAGGGGATGAGCAGTTCTTC,CASSGGGRGDEQFF,TRBD2,TRBJ2-1,TRBV6-1,few
TGTGCCAGCAGCTTTCGGAGTCTTGAATTTGGCTACACCTTC,CASSFRSLEFGYTF,.,TRBJ1-2,TRBV5-6,.
TGTGCCAGCAGATCCAGCGGGAGGGCCTACTTTTTCTTC,CASRSSGRAYFFF,TRBD2,TRBJ2-1,TRBV7-6,.
TGTGCCAGCAGGGAGGGGGGACTCTACAATGAGCAGTTCTTC,CASREGGLYNEQFF,.,TRBJ2-1,TRBV6-1,once
TGCGCCAGCAGCCACCTTTGGGTCAAAGATACGCAGTATTTT,CASSHLWVKDTQYF,.,TRBJ2-3,TRBV4-1,.
TGCGCCAGCAGCGTCACAGGATCTGGGGCCAACGTCCTGACTTTC,CASSVTGSGANVLTF,.,TRBJ2-6,TRBV5-1,.
TGTGCCAGCGGACTAGCGGGAGACGTGGAGACCCAGTACTTC,CASGLAGDVETQYF,TRBD2,TRBJ2-5,TRBV25-1,.
TGCGCCAGCAGCACGACAGGGCCCCAAGAGACCCAGTACTTC,CASSTTGPQETQYF,TRBD1,TRBJ2-5,TRBV5-1,.
TGCAGCGCCGCCTTGGGCAGCGGTCCCCCAGATACGCAGTATTTT,CSAALGSGPPDTQYF,.,TRBJ2-3,TRBV29-1,.
TGCAGCGTTGAAGGGAGGGACAGGGGTAGGGAGACCCAGTACTTC,CSVEGRDRGRETQYF,TRBD1,TRBJ2-5,TRBV29-1,.
TGTGCCAGCTCCCTCGGCACTGCCTCTGGAAACACCATATATTTT,CASSLGTASGNTIYF,.,TRBJ1-3,TRBV18,.
TGTGCCAGCAGTGAATTGGGACAGACCTACGAGCAGTACTTC,CASSELGQTYEQYF,TRBD1,TRBJ2-7,TRBV6-1,.
TGTGCCAGCAGTATTCAGGTTAATCAGCCCCAGCATTTT,CASSIQVNQPQHF,.,TRBJ1-5,TRBV6-1,once
TGTGCCAGCTCAGAAACGAGGACGGGGGCAGGACAGCCCCAGCATTTT,CASSETRTGAGQPQHF,.,TRBJ1-5,TRBV18,.
TGTGCCAGCAGTTACTCGGACAGCATCACCTACGAGCAGTACTTC,CASSYSDSITYEQYF,.,TRBJ2-7,TRBV6-6,.
TGCGCCAGCAGCTTGGGGGGAGATGCTAATGAAAAACTGTTTTTT,CASSLGGDANEKLFF,.,TRBJ1-4,TRBV5-1,.
TGTGCCAGTGCCCGGGGAAGGGGGGACACTGAAGCTTTCTTT,CASARGRGDTEAFF,.,TRBJ1-1,TRBV25-1,.
TGTGCTACAGGGGGCACTAATGAAAAACTGTTTTTT,CATGGTNEKLFF,TRBD1,TRBJ1-4,TRBV28,.
TGTGCCAGCAGTCCGGGGACTAGCGGCACAGATACGCAGTATTTT,CASSPGTSGTDTQYF,TRBD2,TRBJ2-3,TRBV27,.